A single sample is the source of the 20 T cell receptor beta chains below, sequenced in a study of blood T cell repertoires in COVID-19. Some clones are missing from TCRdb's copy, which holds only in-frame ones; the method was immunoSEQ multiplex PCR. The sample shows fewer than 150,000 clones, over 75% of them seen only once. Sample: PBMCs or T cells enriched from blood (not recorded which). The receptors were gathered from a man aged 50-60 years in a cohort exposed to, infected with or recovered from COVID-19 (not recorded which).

CDR3 sequence reads: CASSASQGVSYNEQFF. CDR3 bases: TGTGCCAGCAGCGCATCGCAGGGGGTCTCCTACAATGAGCAGTTCTTC. This rearrangement joins TRBV9 to TRBJ2-1; 7 nucleotides line up with TRBD1. The CDR3 has 16 residues. Germline assignment: CDR1 SGDLS and CDR2 YYNGEE. With 3 bases clipped from V and 0 bases from J, the junction kept 6 bases outside the gene matches.

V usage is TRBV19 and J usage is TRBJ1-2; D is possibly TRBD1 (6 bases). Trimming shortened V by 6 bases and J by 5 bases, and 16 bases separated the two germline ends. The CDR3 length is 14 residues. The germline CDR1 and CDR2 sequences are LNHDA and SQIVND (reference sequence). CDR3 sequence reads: CASSRGGQGYGYTF. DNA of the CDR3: TGTGCCAGTAGCCGGGGGGGACAAGGATATGGCTACACCTTC.

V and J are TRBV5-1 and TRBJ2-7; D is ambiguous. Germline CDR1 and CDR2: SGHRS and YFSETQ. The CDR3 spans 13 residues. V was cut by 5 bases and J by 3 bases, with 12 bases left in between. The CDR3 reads CASRFGLYYEQYF. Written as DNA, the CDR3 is TGCGCCAGCAGATTCGGTCTGTACTACGAGCAGTACTTC.

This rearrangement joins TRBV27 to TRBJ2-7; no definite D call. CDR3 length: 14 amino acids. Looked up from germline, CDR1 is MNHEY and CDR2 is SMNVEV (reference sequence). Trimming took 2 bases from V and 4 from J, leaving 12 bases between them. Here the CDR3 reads CASSLGGPFYEQYF. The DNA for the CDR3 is TGTGCCAGCAGTTTAGGTGGCCCATTTTACGAGCAGTACTTC.

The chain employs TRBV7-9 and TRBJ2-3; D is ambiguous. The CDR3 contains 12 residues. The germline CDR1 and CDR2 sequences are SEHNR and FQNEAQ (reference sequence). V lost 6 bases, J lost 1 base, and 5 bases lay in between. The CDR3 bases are TGTGCCAGCAGTATCGGCACAGATACGCAGTATTTT. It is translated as CASSIGTDTQYF.

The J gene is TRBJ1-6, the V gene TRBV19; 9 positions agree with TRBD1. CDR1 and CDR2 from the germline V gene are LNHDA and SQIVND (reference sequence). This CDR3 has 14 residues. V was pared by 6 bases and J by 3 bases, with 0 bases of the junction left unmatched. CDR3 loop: CASRTGGYNSPLHF. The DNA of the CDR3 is TGTGCCAGTAGGACAGGGGGCTATAATTCACCCCTCCACTTT.

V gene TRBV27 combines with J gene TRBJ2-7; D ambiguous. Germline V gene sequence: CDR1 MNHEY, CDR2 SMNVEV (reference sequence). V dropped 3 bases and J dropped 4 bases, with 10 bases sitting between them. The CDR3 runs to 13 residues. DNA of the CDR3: TGTGCCAGCAGTTTCTCGGGTCAGTACGAGCAGTACTTC. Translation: CASSFSGQYEQYF.

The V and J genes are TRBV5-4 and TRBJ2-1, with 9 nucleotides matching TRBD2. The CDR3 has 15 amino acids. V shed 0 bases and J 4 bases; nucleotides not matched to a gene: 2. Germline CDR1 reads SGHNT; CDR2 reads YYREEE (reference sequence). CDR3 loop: CASSLGLADYNEQFF. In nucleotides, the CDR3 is TGTGCCAGCAGCTTGGGACTAGCGGATTACAATGAGCAGTTCTTC.

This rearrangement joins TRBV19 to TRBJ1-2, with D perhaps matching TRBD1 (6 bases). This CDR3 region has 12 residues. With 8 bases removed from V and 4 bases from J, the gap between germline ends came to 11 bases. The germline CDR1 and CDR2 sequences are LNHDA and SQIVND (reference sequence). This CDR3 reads CASHGRGYGYTF. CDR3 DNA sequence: TGTGCCAGTCACGGCAGGGGCTATGGCTACACCTTC.

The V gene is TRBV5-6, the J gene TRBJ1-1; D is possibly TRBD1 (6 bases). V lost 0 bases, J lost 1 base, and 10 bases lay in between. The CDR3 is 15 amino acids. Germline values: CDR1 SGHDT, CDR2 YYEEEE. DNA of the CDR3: TGTGCCAGCAGCTTGGCAGGGGCCGAGAACACTGAAGCTTTCTTT. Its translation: CASSLAGAENTEAFF. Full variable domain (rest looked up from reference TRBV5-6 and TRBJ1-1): DAGVTQSPTHLIKTRGQQVTLRCSPKSGHDTVSWYQQALGQGPQFIFQYYEEEERQRGNFPDRFSGHQFPNYSSELNVNALLLGDSALYLCASSLAGAENTEAFFGQGTRLTVV.

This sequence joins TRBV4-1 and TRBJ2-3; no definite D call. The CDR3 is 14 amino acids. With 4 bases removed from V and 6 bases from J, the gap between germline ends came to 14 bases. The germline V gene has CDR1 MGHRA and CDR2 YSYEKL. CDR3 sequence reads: CASSPGPRGDTQYF. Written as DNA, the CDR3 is TGCGCCAGCAGCCCTGGGCCCCGTGGGGATACGCAGTATTTT.

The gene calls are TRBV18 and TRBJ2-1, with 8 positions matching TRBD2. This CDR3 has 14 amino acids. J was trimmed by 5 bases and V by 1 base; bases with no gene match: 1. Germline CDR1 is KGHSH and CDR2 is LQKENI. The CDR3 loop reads CASSPLAGHNEQFF. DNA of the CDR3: TGTGCCAGCTCACCACTAGCGGGGCACAATGAGCAGTTCTTC.

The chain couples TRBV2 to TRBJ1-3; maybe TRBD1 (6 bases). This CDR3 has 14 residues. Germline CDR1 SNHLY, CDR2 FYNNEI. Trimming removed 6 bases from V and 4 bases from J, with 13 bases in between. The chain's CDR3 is CASSGRGGGNTIYF. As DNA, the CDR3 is TGTGCCAGCAGCGGCAGGGGCGGCGGAAACACCATATATTTT.

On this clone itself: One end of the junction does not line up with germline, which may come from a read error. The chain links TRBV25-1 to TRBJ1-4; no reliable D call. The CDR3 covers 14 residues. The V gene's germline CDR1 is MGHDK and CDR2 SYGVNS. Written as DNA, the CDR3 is TGTGCCACCAGTGATACCGGGGTTTACGAAAAACTGTTTTTT. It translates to CATSDTGVYEKLFF.

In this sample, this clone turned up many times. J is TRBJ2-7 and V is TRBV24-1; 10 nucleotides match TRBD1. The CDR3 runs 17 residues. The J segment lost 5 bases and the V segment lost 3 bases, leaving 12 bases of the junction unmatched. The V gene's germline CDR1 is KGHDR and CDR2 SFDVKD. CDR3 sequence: CATSDPLRDRGIHEQYF. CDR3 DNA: TGTGCCACCAGTGATCCTCTCCGGGACAGGGGAATCCACGAGCAGTACTTC.

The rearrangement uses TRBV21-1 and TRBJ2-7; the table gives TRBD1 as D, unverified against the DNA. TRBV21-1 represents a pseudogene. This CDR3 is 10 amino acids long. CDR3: CASSKRQGDF. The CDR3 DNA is TGTGCCAGCAGCAAAAGACAGGGAGACTTC.

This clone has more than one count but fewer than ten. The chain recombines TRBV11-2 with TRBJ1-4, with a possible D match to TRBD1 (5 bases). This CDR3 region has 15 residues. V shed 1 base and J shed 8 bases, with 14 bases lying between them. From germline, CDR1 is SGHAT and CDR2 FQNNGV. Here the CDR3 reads CASSLGSKGREKLFF. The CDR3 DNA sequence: TGTGCCAGCAGCTTAGGGTCGAAGGGGCGGGAAAAACTGTTTTTT. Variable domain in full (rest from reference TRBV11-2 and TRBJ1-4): EAGVAQSPRYKIIEKRQSVAFWCNPISGHATLYWYQQILGQGPKLLIQFQNNGVVDDSQLPKDRFSAERLKGVDSTLKIQPAKLEDSAVYLCASSLGSKGREKLFFGSGTQLSVL.

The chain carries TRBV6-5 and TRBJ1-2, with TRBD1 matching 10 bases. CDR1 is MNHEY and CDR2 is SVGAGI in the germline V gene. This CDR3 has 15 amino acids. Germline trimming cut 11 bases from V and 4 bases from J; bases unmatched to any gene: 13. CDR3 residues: CAGASGQGTFYGYTF. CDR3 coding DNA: TGTGCCGGCGCCTCGGGACAGGGGACCTTCTATGGCTACACCTTC.

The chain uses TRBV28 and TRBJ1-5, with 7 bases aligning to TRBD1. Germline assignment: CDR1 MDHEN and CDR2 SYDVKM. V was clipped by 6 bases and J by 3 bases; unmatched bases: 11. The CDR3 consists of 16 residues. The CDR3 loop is CASSSIVTGSNQPQHF. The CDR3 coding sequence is TGTGCCAGCAGCTCCATTGTGACAGGGTCCAATCAGCCCCAGCATTTT.

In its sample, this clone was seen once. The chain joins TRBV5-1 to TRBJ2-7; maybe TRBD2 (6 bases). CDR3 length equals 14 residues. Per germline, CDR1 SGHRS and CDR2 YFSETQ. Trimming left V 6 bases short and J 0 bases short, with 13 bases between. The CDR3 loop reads CASKLEGSSYEQYF. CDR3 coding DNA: TGCGCCAGCAAATTGGAGGGAAGCTCCTACGAGCAGTACTTC.